The clone carrying this T cell receptor beta chain came up a few times. Its antigen remains unknown. The data are from a study of cytomegalovirus exposure and HLA in healthy donors. Clones were sequenced by immunoSEQ multiplex PCR, and TCRdb holds only the in-frame ones, with some missing. The sample lists 100,000 to 150,000 clones; approximately 86% were seen once. Trimming took 0 bases from V and 0 from J, leaving 11 bases between them. Germline assignment: CDR1 LGHNA and CDR2 YSLEER. The CDR3 loop spans 16 amino acids. Study-level results: Cytomegalovirus association was listed for 150 to 200 TCR beta chains.

The donors were members of the approximately 130-subject validation cohort (separate from the approximately 650-subject first cohort). What was sequenced was PBMCs. This clonotype was obtained from a man between 18 and 29 years old in good health and CMV-seropositive. The rearrangement uses TRBV4-3 and TRBJ1-1, with D uncertain. The CDR3 DNA follows: TGCGCCAGCAGCCAAGAACGGTTTGGAGTGAACACTGAAGCTTTCTTT. This codes for CASSQERFGVNTEAFF.